One TCR beta chain is described in this entry. No antigen is known for it. This sample stems from a study of graft-versus-host responses after intestinal transplantation. Turning to the study itself: For about three years after anti-thymocyte globulin induction, all recipients took tacrolimus and steroids. Findings of the study overall: Researchers found GvH clones in recipient marrow, and some showed up first in ileum or blood. Peak levels of circulating GvH clones tracked with early post-transplant HvG declines.

CDR1 and CDR2 (germline): SGHDT, YYEEEE. This CDR3 is built from 16 residues. Trimming shortened V by 0 bases and J by 4 bases, and 16 bases separated the two germline ends. Repertoires were generated with immunoSEQ multiplex PCR, while TCRdb's copy carries only in-frame clones and drops some. The profile shows 96,000 or so clones, more than 85% of them singletons. The sequence was obtained from a human donor who received an intestinal transplant. This specimen was unstimulated CD4+ T cells sorted from spleen or lymph node cells, taken before intestinal transplant. The chain carries TRBV5-6 and TRBJ2-5, with a tentative D call TRBD1 (6 bases). Here the CDR3 DNA reads TGTGCCAGCAGCTTGGAAGCAGGGGTCCGCGGAGAGACCCAGTACTTC. This codes for CASSLEAGVRGETQYF.